This is a list of T cell receptor beta chains from one sample in a study of technical replicates of blood from several donors. Some clones are missing from TCRdb's copy, which holds only in-frame ones; the method was immunoSEQ multiplex PCR. The repertoire holds tens of thousands of clones, with about 87% as singletons. Sequences were obtained from PBMCs. The receptors here all came from a human donor in good health. Some clones in this sample may be carry-over from other donors' samples. Both conserved end residues are part of each CDR3. A D gene is named only where the DNA matches it firmly. The listing skips clone size in some rows; elsewhere it reads once, few, many or a size class.

v_call	cdr3_length	d_call	clone_size	j_call	cdr3_nt	cdr3_aa
TRBV7-9	15	TRBD2	.	TRBJ2-2	TGTGCCAGCAGATCCGGGGGGGGATACACCGGGGAGCTGTTTTTT	CASRSGGGYTGELFF
TRBV7-9	13	.	.	TRBJ1-4	TGTGCCAGCAGCTTCAGGGTTGGCGAAAAACTGTTTTTT	CASSFRVGEKLFF
TRBV15	13	.	.	TRBJ1-2	TGTGCCACCAGCAGAGGGACTGATTGGGGCTACACCTTC	CATSRGTDWGYTF
TRBV27	16	TRBD2	once	TRBJ2-7	TGTGCCAGCAGTTTATCGATTAGCGGGGGGGCAGGTGAGCAGTACTTC	CASSLSISGGAGEQYF
TRBV7-2	16	TRBD2	.	TRBJ2-1	TGTGCCAGCAGCTTAGAGCTAGCGGGATCCCCGATTGAGCAGTTCTTC	CASSLELAGSPIEQFF
TRBV11-3	14	.	.	TRBJ2-4	TGTGCCAGCAGCGGGCAACTAGCCAAAAACATTCAGTACTTC	CASSGQLAKNIQYF
TRBV15	16	.	.	TRBJ1-1	TGTGCCACCAGACCCTACCGGTGGGGGGAGTGGAGTGAAGCTTTCTTT	CATRPYRWGEWSEAFF
TRBV5-1	15	.	.	TRBJ2-2	TGCGCCAGCAGCTTGGAGGGGCCGAACACCGGGGAGCTGTTTTTT	CASSLEGPNTGELFF
TRBV7-9	13	.	.	TRBJ2-2	TGTGCCAGCAGCCCGCAGGGTACCGGGGAGCTGTTTTTT	CASSPQGTGELFF
TRBV30	17	.	.	TRBJ2-3	TGTGCCTGGAGTGTACGGGGATGGCAGGGAGGTGCAGATACGCAGTATTTT	CAWSVRGWQGGADTQYF
TRBV9	16	.	.	TRBJ2-7	TGTGCCAGCAGCGTGGACTCGCTTTCGTTTTCCTACGAGCAGTACTTC	CASSVDSLSFSYEQYF
TRBV5-4	13	TRBD2	.	TRBJ2-5	TGTGCCAGCAGCTTGGGCGGGGGGGAGACCCAGTACTTC	CASSLGGGETQYF
TRBV5-1	17	TRBD2	.	TRBJ2-2	TGCGCCAGCAGCACCATTCCCGGGACTAGCGGCACCGGGGAGCTGTTTTTT	CASSTIPGTSGTGELFF
TRBV5-1	15	TRBD2	.	TRBJ2-5	TGCGCCAGCAGCCTGGGCCTAGCGGGGGAGGAGACCCAGTACTTC	CASSLGLAGEETQYF
TRBV5-1	15	.	.	TRBJ1-4	TGCGCCAGCAGCCCGCGGGAGGGGTTTAATGAAAAACTGTTTTTT	CASSPREGFNEKLFF
TRBV18	17	.	once	TRBJ1-1	TGTGCCAGCTCATTTTACGTGGTGGGGACAAAGAACACTGAAGCTTTCTTT	CASSFYVVGTKNTEAFF
TRBV5-6	13	.	.	TRBJ2-7	TGTGCCAGCAGCTTCGGGATTACCTACGAGCAGTACTTC	CASSFGITYEQYF
TRBV20-1	10	.	.	TRBJ2-1	TGCAGTGCTTTAAACAATGAGCAGTTCTTC	CSALNNEQFF
TRBV5-6	15	.	.	TRBJ1-4	TGTGCCAGCAGCCACCGTGGGGGCGCGACCGAAAAACTGTTTTTT	CASSHRGGATEKLFF
TRBV6-6	14	.	.	TRBJ1-5	TGTGCCACCCGTGTCCGACAGCCGAATCAGCCCCAGCATTTT	CATRVRQPNQPQHF
TRBV10-2	14	.	.	TRBJ2-2	TGCGCCAGCAGTGAGCGGCGGGCGTCGGGGGAGCTGTTTTTT	CASSERRASGELFF
TRBV19	15	.	.	TRBJ1-1	TGTGCCAGTACCCTGGGGGGAGGTGCGAACACTGAAGCTTTCTTT	CASTLGGGANTEAFF
TRBV19	15	TRBD2	.	TRBJ2-3	TGTGCCAGTAGGTGGTCAGCGGGAGTTAGAGATACGCAGTATTTT	CASRWSAGVRDTQYF
TRBV19	16	TRBD2	.	TRBJ2-1	TGTGCCAGTAGTATAGGAGGTCAAGCGGGAAGGGGTGAGCAGTTCTTC	CASSIGGQAGRGEQFF
TRBV21-1	22	.	.	TRBJ2-4	TGTGCCAGCAGCCCCCGGACTAGCGGGGGGGCCGCCGGGGAACTAGCCAAAAACATTCAGTACTTC	CASSPRTSGGAAGELAKNIQYF
TRBV6-8	15	TRBD2	.	TRBJ2-7	TGTGCCAGCAGTTACTCCCTAGCGGGGGCTCTGGAGCAGTACTTC	CASSYSLAGALEQYF
TRBV4-2	16	TRBD1	.	TRBJ1-4	TGTGCCAGCAGCCCATACCTGGGACAGGGGAATGAAAAACTGTTTTTT	CASSPYLGQGNEKLFF
TRBV13	14	.	.	TRBJ2-3	TGTGCCAGCAGCTTAACAGGTTTCACAGATACGCAGTATTTT	CASSLTGFTDTQYF
TRBV7-7	14	.	.	TRBJ2-7	TGTGCCAGCAGCCGGACAGTAACCTCCTACGAGCAGTACTTC	CASSRTVTSYEQYF
TRBV2	15	TRBD2	.	TRBJ2-2	TGTGCCAGCAGGGTAGCGGGAGGAGGGACCGGGGAGCTGTTTTTT	CASRVAGGGTGELFF